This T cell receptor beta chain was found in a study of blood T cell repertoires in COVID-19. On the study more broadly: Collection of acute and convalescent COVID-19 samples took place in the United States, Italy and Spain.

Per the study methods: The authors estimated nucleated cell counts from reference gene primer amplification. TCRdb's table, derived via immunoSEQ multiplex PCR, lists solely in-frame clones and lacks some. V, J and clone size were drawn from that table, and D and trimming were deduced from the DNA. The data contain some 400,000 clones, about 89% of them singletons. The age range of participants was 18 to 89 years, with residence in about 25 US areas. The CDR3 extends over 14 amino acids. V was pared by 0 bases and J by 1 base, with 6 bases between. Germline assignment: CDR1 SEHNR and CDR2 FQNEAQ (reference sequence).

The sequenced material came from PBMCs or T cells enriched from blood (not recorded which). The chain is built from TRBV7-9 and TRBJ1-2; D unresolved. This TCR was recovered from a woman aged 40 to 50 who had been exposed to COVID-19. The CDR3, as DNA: TGTGCCAGCAGCTTAGCTACAGTTAACTATGGCTACACCTTC. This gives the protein CASSLATVNYGYTF.